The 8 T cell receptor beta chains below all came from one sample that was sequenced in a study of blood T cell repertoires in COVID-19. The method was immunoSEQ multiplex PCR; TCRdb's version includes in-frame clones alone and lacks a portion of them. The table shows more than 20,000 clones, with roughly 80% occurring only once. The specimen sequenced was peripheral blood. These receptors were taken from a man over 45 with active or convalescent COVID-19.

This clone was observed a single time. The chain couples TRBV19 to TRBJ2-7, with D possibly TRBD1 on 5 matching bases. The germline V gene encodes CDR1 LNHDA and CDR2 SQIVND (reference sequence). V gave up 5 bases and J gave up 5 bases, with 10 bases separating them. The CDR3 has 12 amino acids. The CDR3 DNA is TGTGCCAGTAGTGGGGCCTGGAACGAGCAGTACTTC. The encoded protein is CASSGAWNEQYF.

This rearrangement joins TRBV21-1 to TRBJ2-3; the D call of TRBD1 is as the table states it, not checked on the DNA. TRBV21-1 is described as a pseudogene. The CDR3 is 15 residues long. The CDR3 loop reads CASSKGDNCTDTQYF. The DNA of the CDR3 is TGTGCCAGCAGCAAAGGGGACAACTGCACAGATACGCAGTATTTT.

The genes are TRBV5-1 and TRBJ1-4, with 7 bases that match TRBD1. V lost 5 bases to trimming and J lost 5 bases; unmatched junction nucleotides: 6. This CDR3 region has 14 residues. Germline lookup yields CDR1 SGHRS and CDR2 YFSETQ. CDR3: CASRKGQSNEKLFF. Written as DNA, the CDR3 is TGCGCCAGCAGGAAGGGACAGTCAAATGAAAAACTGTTTTTT.

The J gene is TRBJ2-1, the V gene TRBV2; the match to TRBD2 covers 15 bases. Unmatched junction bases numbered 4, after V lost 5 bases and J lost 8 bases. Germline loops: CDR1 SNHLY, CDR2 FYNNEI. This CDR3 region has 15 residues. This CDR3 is CASSQGLAGGDEQFF. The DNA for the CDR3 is TGTGCCAGCAGTCAAGGACTAGCGGGGGGGGATGAGCAGTTCTTC.

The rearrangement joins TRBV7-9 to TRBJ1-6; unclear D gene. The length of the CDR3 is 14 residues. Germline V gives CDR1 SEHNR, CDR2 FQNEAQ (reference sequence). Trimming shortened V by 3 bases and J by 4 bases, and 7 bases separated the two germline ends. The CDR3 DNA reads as TGTGCCAGCAGCTTCCCTTTTTATAATTCACCCCTCCACTTT. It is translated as CASSFPFYNSPLHF.

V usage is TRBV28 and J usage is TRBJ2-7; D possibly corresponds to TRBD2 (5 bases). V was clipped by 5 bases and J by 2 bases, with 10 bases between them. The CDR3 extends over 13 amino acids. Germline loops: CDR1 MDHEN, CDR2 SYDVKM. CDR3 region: CASSPGLTYEQYF. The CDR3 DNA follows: TGTGCCAGCAGTCCTGGACTTACCTACGAGCAGTACTTC. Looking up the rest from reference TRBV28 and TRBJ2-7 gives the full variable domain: DVKVTQSSRYLVKRTGEKVFLECVQDMDHENMFWYRQDPGLGLRLIYFSYDVKMKEKGDIPEGYSVSREKKERFSLILESASTNQTSMYLCASSPGLTYEQYFGPGTRLTVT.

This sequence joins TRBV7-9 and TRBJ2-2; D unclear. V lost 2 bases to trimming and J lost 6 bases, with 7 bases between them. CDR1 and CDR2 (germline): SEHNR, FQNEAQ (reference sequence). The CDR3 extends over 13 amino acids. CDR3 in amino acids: CASSLKFAGELFF. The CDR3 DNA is TGTGCCAGCAGCTTAAAATTCGCCGGGGAGCTGTTTTTT.

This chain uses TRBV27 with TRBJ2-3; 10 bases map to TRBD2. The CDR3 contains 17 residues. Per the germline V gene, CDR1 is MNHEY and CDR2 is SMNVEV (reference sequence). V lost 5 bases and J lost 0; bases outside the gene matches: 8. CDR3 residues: CASSIPGLAVSTDTQYF. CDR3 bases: TGTGCCAGCAGTATCCCCGGACTAGCGGTTAGCACAGATACGCAGTATTTT.